The rows below give T cell receptor beta chains drawn from one sample of a study of cytomegalovirus exposure and HLA in healthy donors. Repertoires were generated with immunoSEQ multiplex PCR, while TCRdb's copy carries only in-frame clones and drops some. The sample carries roughly 200,000 clones, over 60% recorded once. The sample consisted of PBMCs. The receptors stem from a woman in her 30s in good health and CMV-seropositive. Each CDR3 is given with its conserved first and last residue. The order of the fields is J gene, D gene, V gene, CDR3 length, clone size, CDR3 protein, CDR3 DNA. A D gene is named only where the DNA matches it firmly. Some rows have no size entry. The others give once, few or many, or a class for an expanded clone.

TRBJ2-1,NA,TRBV28,15,NA,CASSLLESSYNEQFF,TGTGCCAGCAGTTTGTTGGAGAGCTCCTACAATGAGCAGTTCTTC
TRBJ2-4,TRBD2,TRBV5-6,14,once,CASSLAGGGNIQYF,TGTGCCAGCAGCTTGGCCGGGGGGGGGAACATTCAGTACTTC
TRBJ1-1,NA,TRBV25-1,14,NA,CASSEGGLNTEAFF,TGTGCCAGCAGTGAAGGCGGCTTAAACACTGAAGCTTTCTTT
TRBJ1-2,NA,TRBV28,16,few,CASSHGDTRMGYGYTF,TGTGCCAGCTCGCATGGGGACACACGAATGGGCTATGGCTACACCTTC
TRBJ2-3,TRBD2,TRBV5-6,16,NA,CASSLVASGRLDTQYF,TGTGCCAGCAGCTTGGTGGCTAGCGGGAGATTAGATACGCAGTATTTT
TRBJ2-7,TRBD1,TRBV6-1,14,NA,CASRYTGGYSEQYF,TGTGCCAGCAGATACACAGGGGGGTACAGCGAGCAGTACTTC
TRBJ1-5,TRBD1,TRBV5-6,15,NA,CASSLQGMGNQPQHF,TGTGCCAGCAGCTTACAGGGGATGGGCAATCAGCCCCAGCATTTT
TRBJ1-1,TRBD1,TRBV30,13,NA,CAWNPGQATGAFF,TGTGCCTGGAATCCGGGACAGGCAACGGGAGCTTTCTTT
TRBJ1-2,NA,TRBV2,13,NA,CASSLTTSYGYTF,TGTGCCAGCAGCCTGACAACATCCTATGGCTACACCTTC
TRBJ2-7,NA,TRBV27,14,NA,CASKTGPYLYEQYF,TGTGCCAGCAAGACAGGACCTTACCTCTACGAGCAGTACTTC
TRBJ1-5,NA,TRBV28,13,NA,CASERNGGQPQHF,TGTGCCAGCGAACGAAACGGGGGTCAGCCCCAGCATTTT
TRBJ2-2,NA,TRBV11-2,14,NA,CASSPDSNTGELFF,TGTGCCAGCAGTCCGGACAGCAACACCGGGGAGCTGTTTTTT
TRBJ1-5,TRBD1,TRBV6-1,18,NA,CASSVGTGRQEGNQPQHF,TGTGCCAGCAGTGTTGGGACAGGGCGGCAAGAGGGCAATCAGCCCCAGCATTTT
TRBJ1-1,TRBD1,TRBV7-9,14,few,CASSFQGGNTEAFF,TGTGCCAGCAGTTTCCAGGGGGGGAACACTGAAGCTTTCTTT
TRBJ1-5,NA,TRBV5-6,14,NA,CASSLWLSNQPQHF,TGTGCCAGCAGCTTGTGGCTGAGCAATCAGCCCCAGCATTTT
TRBJ1-5,NA,TRBV28,14,NA,CASSRAGANQPQHF,TGTGCCAGCAGTAGGGCGGGAGCCAATCAGCCCCAGCATTTT
TRBJ2-5,TRBD2,TRBV7-2,15,NA,CASRGGEGSRETQYF,TGTGCCAGCAGGGGGGGGGAGGGGTCTCGCGAGACCCAGTACTTC
TRBJ2-7,NA,TRBV14,14,NA,CASSQVGHSTEQYF,TGTGCCAGCAGCCAAGTAGGACACTCCACCGAGCAGTACTTC
TRBJ2-7,TRBD2,TRBV5-1,15,NA,CASSPLAGGIAEQYF,TGCGCCAGCAGCCCCCTCGCGGGGGGAATTGCCGAGCAGTACTTC
TRBJ1-2,NA,TRBV28,12,NA,CASSRDNYGYTF,TGTGCCAGCAGTCGAGATAATTATGGCTACACCTTC
TRBJ2-7,NA,TRBV4-1,16,few,CASSQGSGASSYEQYF,TGCGCCAGCAGCCAAGGTTCAGGGGCGAGCTCCTACGAGCAGTACTTC
TRBJ2-7,TRBD1,TRBV28,16,NA,CASSPWGTAAHYEQYF,TGTGCCAGCAGTCCTTGGGGGACAGCCGCACACTACGAGCAGTACTTC
TRBJ2-6,NA,TRBV10-3,14,NA,CAISDVSGANVLTF,TGTGCCATCAGTGACGTCTCTGGGGCCAACGTCCTGACTTTC
TRBJ1-1,NA,TRBV6-5,14,few,CASSYSSGRDWAFF,TGTGCCAGCAGTTACTCGAGCGGACGGGACTGGGCTTTCTTT
TRBJ2-7,TRBD1,TRBV28,13,NA,CATRGTGLPEQYF,TGTGCAACCCGGGGGACAGGGTTACCCGAGCAGTACTTC
TRBJ1-1,NA,TRBV9,13,NA,CASSPRLDAEAFF,TGTGCCAGCTCTCCGAGGTTAGACGCTGAAGCTTTCTTT
TRBJ1-6,NA,TRBV10-3,13,NA,CATRTEGNSPLHF,TGTGCCACTCGGACGGAGGGTAATTCACCCCTCCACTTT
TRBJ2-7,TRBD1,TRBV5-1,16,NA,CASSDWPGQGAYEQYF,TGCGCCAGCAGCGACTGGCCGGGACAGGGGGCTTACGAGCAGTACTTC
TRBJ1-5,NA,TRBV7-9,16,NA,CASSHSVGRNNQPQHF,TGTGCCAGCAGCCACTCGGTGGGCAGAAACAATCAGCCCCAGCATTTT
TRBJ2-3,NA,TRBV29-1,15,NA,CSVVQTGLGIDTQYF,TGCAGCGTTGTACAAACAGGCCTAGGGATAGATACGCAGTATTTT
TRBJ2-7,TRBD1,TRBV27,14,NA,CASRQNRGQYEQYF,TGTGCCAGCAGACAAAACAGGGGTCAATACGAGCAGTACTTC
TRBJ2-5,NA,TRBV30,13,few,CAWSVRDGETQYF,TGTGCCTGGAGTGTCAGGGATGGGGAGACCCAGTACTTC
TRBJ2-1,TRBD2,TRBV9,20,NA,CASSPRGTSGGGQTYNEQFF,TGTGCCAGCAGCCCACGAGGGACTAGCGGGGGGGGACAAACTTACAATGAGCAGTTCTTC
TRBJ1-5,NA,TRBV11-2,15,NA,CASSFPGAPAQPQHF,TGTGCCAGCAGCTTTCCAGGGGCCCCCGCTCAGCCCCAGCATTTT
TRBJ2-1,TRBD2,TRBV4-1,16,NA,CASSSTELASYNEQFF,TGCGCCAGCAGTTCTACTGAACTAGCGTCCTACAATGAGCAGTTCTTC
TRBJ2-2,NA,TRBV18,15,NA,CASSPASRDTGELFF,TGTGCCAGCTCACCAGCCTCGAGGGACACCGGGGAGCTGTTTTTT
TRBJ2-3,TRBD1,TRBV27,14,NA,CASTLGQRTDTQYF,TGTGCCAGCACCTTGGGACAGCGCACAGATACGCAGTATTTT
TRBJ1-4,NA,TRBV9,16,NA,CASSAQGNTPIGKLFF,TGTGCCAGCAGCGCGCAGGGTAATACCCCCATAGGAAAACTGTTTTTT
TRBJ1-2,NA,TRBV5-6,14,NA,CASSLDRQTYGYTF,TGTGCCAGCAGCTTGGACAGACAAACCTATGGCTACACCTTC
TRBJ1-3,TRBD1,TRBV5-1,15,NA,CASRPGTGDRNTIYF,TGCGCCAGCAGACCCGGGACAGGCGACAGAAACACCATATATTTT